What follows are 20 T cell receptor beta chains derived from one specimen sequenced in a study of early T cells in non-severe SARS-CoV-2 infection. TCRdb re-analysed the 5' RACE reads in MiXCR, keeping a single row per CDR3 protein. The data show 70,000 to 90,000 distinct CDR3 sequences, around 15% seen once. Specimen: whole blood. All receptors come from an adult who was a healthcare worker with PCR-confirmed SARS-CoV-2 infection or an uninfected control (not recorded which).

This clonotype has a handful of counts. V and J are TRBV15 and TRBJ2-1, with D uncertain. The CDR3 has 15 amino acids. Germline loops: CDR1 LNHNV, CDR2 YYDKDF (reference sequence). V was clipped by 0 bases and J by 2 bases, with 8 bases between them. The CDR3 sequence: CATSRDREAYNEQFF. DNA of the CDR3: TGTGCCACCAGCAGAGATCGAGAAGCCTACAATGAGCAGTTCTTC.

This clonotype was counted many times. V usage is TRBV27 and J usage is TRBJ1-2; D remains ambiguous. This CDR3 region has 13 residues. Germline assignment: CDR1 MNHEY and CDR2 SMNVEV (reference sequence). The ends were cut back, 2 bases at V and 2 bases at J, with 6 bases in the middle. The CDR3 DNA reads as TGTGCCAGCAGTTTAAAGGTCAACTATGGCTACACCTTC. This encodes CASSLKVNYGYTF.

CDR3 coding DNA: TGTGCCAGCAGTTCGGACAGGGGCCAAGAGACCCAGTACTTC. Translating gives CASSSDRGQETQYF. The rearrangement joins TRBV7-2 to TRBJ2-5; the match to TRBD1 covers 9 bases. V dropped 6 bases and J dropped 1; count of bases not matched to a gene: 3. This CDR3 has 14 residues. From germline, CDR1 is SGHTA and CDR2 FQGNSA. Filled out from reference TRBV7-2 and TRBJ2-5, the complete variable domain reads GAGVSQSPSNKVTEKGKDVELRCDPISGHTALYWYRQSLGQGLEFLIYFQGNSAPDKSGLPSDRFSAERTGGSVSTLTIQRTQQEDSAVYLCASSSDRGQETQYFGPGTRLLVL.

In its sample, this clonotype was seen a few times. CDR3 coding DNA: TGCAGTGCGAGGACAGGGGGCTACGAAAAACTGTTTTTT. It specifies CSARTGGYEKLFF. This chain links TRBV20-1 with TRBJ1-4; 11 bases are shared with TRBD1. From germline, CDR1 is DFQATT and CDR2 SNEGSKA (reference sequence). V trimming: 6 bases; J trimming: 8 bases; junction bases outside the gene matches: 5. The CDR3 runs 13 residues.

This rearrangement joins TRBV5-8 to TRBJ2-3; D uncertain. The CDR3 sequence is 14 residues long. Germline V gene data show CDR1 as SGHTS and CDR2 as YDEGEE. Trimming pared 4 bases from V and 3 bases from J, leaving 12 bases between. The CDR3 spells CASSPFTATDTQYF. The CDR3 coding sequence is TGTGCCAGCAGCCCTTTTACTGCGACAGATACGCAGTATTTT.

The V and J genes are TRBV7-9 and TRBJ2-7; 8 bases line up with TRBD1. V was clipped by 3 bases and J by 4 bases; unmatched bases: 8. The CDR3 has 15 amino acids. CDR1 SEHNR and CDR2 FQNEAQ come from the germline V gene (reference sequence). CDR3 bases: TGTGCCAGCAGCTTCATAGGGGACAGGTCATACGAGCAGTACTTC. This codes for CASSFIGDRSYEQYF.

This rearrangement joins TRBV12-3 or TRBV12-4 to TRBJ2-2; a weak D match, TRBD1 (5 bases). V was cut by 8 bases and J by 9 bases, with 16 bases left in between. The CDR3 spans 13 residues. CDR3 bases: TGTGCCAGCGCCACAGGCCCTGCCAGGGAGCTGTTTTTT. It yields the protein CASATGPARELFF.

The gene calls are TRBV21-1 and TRBJ2-7. TRBV21-1 is given as a pseudogene. There are 14 residues in the CDR3. CDR3 DNA sequence: TGTGCCAGCAGTAGAGATATACAGACCTACGAGCAGTACTTC. It translates to CASSRDIQTYEQYF.

The chain couples TRBV9 to TRBJ1-4, with D hard to call. CDR1 is SGDLS, CDR2 YYNGEE, per germline. V was pared by 4 bases and J by 5 bases, with 12 bases between. This CDR3 has 14 residues. CDR3 protein: CASSPQPENEKLFF. The CDR3 bases are TGTGCCAGCAGCCCTCAACCTGAGAATGAAAAACTGTTTTTT.

This chain uses TRBV29-1 with TRBJ2-1; a possible D gene is TRBD1 (5 bases). Trimming took off 6 bases at V and 2 bases at J, with 11 bases between the two ends. Germline V gene data show CDR1 as SQVTM and CDR2 as ANQGSEA. CDR3 size: 13 residues. CDR3 amino acids: CSVDSLPYNEQFF. DNA of the CDR3: TGCAGCGTAGACAGTTTACCCTACAATGAGCAGTTCTTC.

This clonotype was detected a few times. The V gene is TRBV24-1, the J gene TRBJ2-7; the D is unclear. The V and J ends lost 5 bases and 2 bases respectively, with 9 bases between them. The germline CDR1 and CDR2 sequences are KGHDR and SFDVKD. The CDR3 contains 13 residues. CDR3: CATSVPGTYEQYF. The CDR3 DNA reads as TGTGCCACCAGTGTTCCAGGTACCTACGAGCAGTACTTC.

V gene TRBV2 combines with J gene TRBJ1-1; TRBD1 matches 7 bases. Germline V gene data show CDR1 as SNHLY and CDR2 as FYNNEI. This CDR3 contains 13 residues. V gave up 2 bases and J gave up 5 bases; unmatched junction bases: 2. The CDR3 spells CASSERGPTEAFF. In nucleotides, the CDR3 is TGTGCCAGCAGTGAAAGGGGGCCTACTGAAGCTTTCTTT.

The V gene is TRBV3-1, the J gene TRBJ2-5; 7 bases agree with TRBD1. Germline V lookup: CDR1 LGHDT, CDR2 YNNKEL (reference sequence). V lost 0 bases, J lost 4 bases, and 11 bases stayed unmatched. The CDR3 consists of 17 residues. For the CDR3, the DNA is TGTGCCAGCAGCCAAGATCTCAGGACAGGTTGGGGAGAGACCCAGTACTTC. Protein: CASSQDLRTGWGETQYF.

The chain links TRBV29-1 to TRBJ1-6; TRBD1 is a possible D gene (6 bases). The CDR3 is made up of 13 amino acids. The germline V gene has CDR1 SQVTM and CDR2 ANQGSEA. The V gene lost 4 bases and the J gene lost 6 bases, with 10 bases spanning the gap. The CDR3 bases are TGCAGCGTTGGGACAGCCTCTAATTCACCCCTCCACTTT. The encoded protein is CSVGTASNSPLHF.

This clonotype was detected ten times or more. The chain is built from TRBV7-6 and TRBJ2-2; D remains unclear. Deletions cut 1 base from V and 7 bases from J, with 10 bases between. The CDR3 length is 14 residues. CDR1 SGHVS and CDR2 FNYEAQ come from the germline V gene. CDR3 region: CASSLGAWDGELFF. CDR3 nucleotides: TGTGCCAGCAGCTTAGGAGCTTGGGACGGGGAGCTGTTTTTT. The variable domain in full, with the rest retrieved from reference TRBV7-6 and TRBJ2-2, is GAGVSQSPRYKVTKRGQDVALRCDPISGHVSLYWYRQALGQGPEFLTYFNYEAQQDKSGLPNDRFSAERPEGSISTLTIQRTEQRDSAMYRCASSLGAWDGELFFGEGSRLTVL.

The chain links TRBV6-6 to TRBJ2-5, with a tentative D call TRBD1 (6 bases). Germline assignment: CDR1 MNHNY and CDR2 SVGAGI (reference sequence). CDR3 length: 16 residues. Trimming pared 0 bases from V and 2 bases from J, leaving 13 bases between. CDR3 residues: CASSYSGGQSQETQYF. CDR3 in DNA: TGTGCCAGCAGTTACTCAGGGGGACAATCGCAAGAGACCCAGTACTTC.

This clonotype was observed a handful of times. The V gene is TRBV14, the J gene TRBJ2-7; maybe TRBD2 (5 bases). Germline values: CDR1 SGHDN, CDR2 FVKESK. Trimming removed 4 bases at V and 0 bases at J, with 13 bases between. This CDR3 contains 15 residues. This CDR3 is CASSPRGSSSYEQYF. The CDR3 region has the DNA TGTGCCAGCAGCCCCCGTGGGAGTAGCTCCTACGAGCAGTACTTC.

This clonotype was observed many times. The V and J genes are TRBV28 and TRBJ1-2; 8 bases line up with TRBD1. V lost 1 base, J lost 8 bases, and 6 bases stayed unmatched. The CDR3 spans 14 residues. CDR1 and CDR2 (germline): MDHEN, SYDVKM. In nucleotides, the CDR3 is TGTGCCAGCAGTTTATCGGACAGGGCTAACGGCTACACCTTC. This sequence encodes CASSLSDRANGYTF.

This clonotype came up many times. The chain joins TRBV28 to TRBJ2-3, with D uncertain. Trimming cost V 2 bases and J 3 bases, with 3 bases left between them. Germline V gene data show CDR1 as MDHEN and CDR2 as SYDVKM. The CDR3 runs 12 residues. CDR3 DNA sequence: TGTGCCAGCAGTTTACCGACAGATACGCAGTATTTT. This encodes CASSLPTDTQYF.

This clonotype was counted between two and nine times. The gene calls are TRBV7-2 and TRBJ2-1; perhaps TRBD1 as D (5 bases). The germline V gene has CDR1 SGHTA and CDR2 FQGNSA. CDR3 length: 12 amino acids. The ends were cut back, 5 bases at V and 9 bases at J, with 11 bases in the middle. The DNA for the CDR3 is TGTGCCAGCAGCCCACGAAGGGGTGAGCAGTTCTTC. It encodes CASSPRRGEQFF.